The following is a TCR beta chain sequence with its context. The CDR3 extends over 13 amino acids. Trimming removed 10 bases from V and 6 bases from J; junction bases left unmatched: 11. Germline CDR1 and CDR2: MDHEN and SYDVKM. The sample comes from a study of blood T cell repertoires in COVID-19. Study in general: Collection of acute and convalescent COVID-19 samples took place in the United States, Italy and Spain. In each case, the material was cDNA or gDNA derived from T cells, B-cell-depleted T cells, or PBMCs.

Original analysis: Reference gene primer amplification gave estimated nucleated cell counts. The repertoire was sequenced with immunoSEQ multiplex PCR; TCRdb's copy has only in-frame clones and lacks some. That table furnishes V, J and clone size, whereas the DNA furnished D and trimming. The table has approximately 200,000 clones, approximately 84% seen once. The sample consisted of peripheral blood. This chain uses TRBV28 with TRBJ2-7; 8 nucleotides line up with TRBD2. The TCR sequence derives from a woman in her twenties or thirties who had recovered from COVID-19. CDR3 nucleotides: TGTGCCACATCAACGGGGGGGACCCCCGAGCAGTACTTC. It is translated as CATSTGGTPEQYF.